This T cell receptor (beta chain) was found in a study of blood T cell repertoires in COVID-19. Background on the study: COVID-19 samples collected from the United States, Italy and Spain covered acute and convalescent phases. From T cells, B-cell-depleted T cells, or PBMCs came the material, which was cDNA or gDNA.

Original analysis: For nucleated cells, counts were estimated from reference gene primer amplification. Repertoires were generated with immunoSEQ multiplex PCR, while TCRdb's copy carries only in-frame clones and drops some. That table supplies the V and J calls and clone size; D and trimming were determined from the DNA. The table shows hundreds of thousands of clones, with 88% occurring only once. The CDR3 has 13 residues. The V gene's germline CDR1 is SGHNT and CDR2 YYREEE (reference sequence). The junction had 3 bases not matched to a gene; V was cut back by 4 bases and J by 3 bases. This clonotype was sampled from a young man with active or convalescent COVID-19. The sequenced material came from peripheral blood. The J gene is TRBJ1-1, the V gene TRBV5-4; TRBD1 agrees at 7 bases. The CDR3 region is CASSARGDTEAFF. The CDR3 DNA follows: TGTGCCAGCAGCGCCAGGGGGGACACTGAAGCTTTCTTT. The whole variable domain, remainder taken from reference TRBV5-4 and TRBJ1-1, is ETGVTQSPTHLIKTRGQQVTLRCSSQSGHNTVSWYQQALGQGPQFIFQYYREEENGRGNFPPRFSGLQFPNYSSELNVNALELDDSALYLCASSARGDTEAFFGQGTRLTVV.